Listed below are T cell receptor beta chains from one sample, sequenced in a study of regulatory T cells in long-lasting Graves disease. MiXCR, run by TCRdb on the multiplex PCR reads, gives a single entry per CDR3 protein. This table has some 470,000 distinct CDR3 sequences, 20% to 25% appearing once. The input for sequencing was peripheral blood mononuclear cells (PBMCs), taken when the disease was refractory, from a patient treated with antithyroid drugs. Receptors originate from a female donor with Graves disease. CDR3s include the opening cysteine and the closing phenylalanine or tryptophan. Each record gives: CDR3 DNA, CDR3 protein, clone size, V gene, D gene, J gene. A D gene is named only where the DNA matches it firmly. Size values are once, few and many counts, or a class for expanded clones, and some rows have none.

TGTGCCAGCAGTTACTCCCATCAATCGACAGCCCTGAACACTGAAGCTTTCTTT,CASSYSHQSTALNTEAFF,many,TRBV6-5,.,TRBJ1-1
TGTGCCAGCAGCCCCCGGGACAGGGGGAACACCGGGGAGCTGTTTTTT,CASSPRDRGNTGELFF,.,TRBV7-3,TRBD1,TRBJ2-2
TGTGCCATCAGTGACGGTTACAGAGCCTCTGGAAACACCATATATTTT,CAISDGYRASGNTIYF,.,TRBV10-3,.,TRBJ1-3
TGTGCCAGCAGCCTTGACAGGCTCACTGAAGCTTTCTTT,CASSLDRLTEAFF,few,TRBV5-5,.,TRBJ1-1
TGTGCCAGCAGTACGGACAGGGGAGAGACCCAGTACTTC,CASSTDRGETQYF,many,TRBV28,TRBD1,TRBJ2-5
TGTGCCAGCAGCTTAGAGGCTCCGGGGCCGCCTCCCTACAATGAGCAGTTCTTC,CASSLEAPGPPPYNEQFF,.,TRBV7-8,.,TRBJ2-1
TGTGCCAGCAGCCATGGTGGACTAGGAGGGACCGGGGAGCTGTTTTTT,CASSHGGLGGTGELFF,many,TRBV11-1,TRBD2,TRBJ2-2
TGTGCCAGCAGTTCCCCTCGGGGGAACTTTGCGGGAGATGGGACCCAGTACTTC,CASSSPRGNFAGDGTQYF,few,TRBV6-5,TRBD2,TRBJ2-5
TGTGCCAGCAGGTCGGGCAGCTCCTATAATTCACCCCTCCACTTT,CASRSGSSYNSPLHF,many,TRBV2,.,TRBJ1-6
TGTGCCAGCAGTTTCCAAGGGACCAAAGAGACCCAGTACTTC,CASSFQGTKETQYF,many,TRBV28,.,TRBJ2-5
TGTGCCAGCAGTTACTCGGGGACAGGGTCCACTGAAGCTTTCTTT,CASSYSGTGSTEAFF,few,TRBV6-5,TRBD1,TRBJ1-1
TGTGCCACCAGTGATCGTAGGAGCAATCAGCCCCAGCATTTT,CATSDRRSNQPQHF,many,TRBV24-1,.,TRBJ1-5
TGTGCCAGCAGTCGACCCGGGCCAGGGGTCGACGAGCAGTACTTC,CASSRPGPGVDEQYF,once,TRBV6-1,.,TRBJ2-7
TGCGCCACTCGGGACAGGCCTTTGGGGTCACCCCTCCACTTT,CATRDRPLGSPLHF,few,TRBV5-1,TRBD1,TRBJ1-6
TGCAGTGCTAGAACGACTAGCGGGGGATTAGCCTACGAGCAGTACTTC,CSARTTSGGLAYEQYF,many,TRBV20-1,TRBD2,TRBJ2-7
TGTGCCAGCAGCTTTCGACAGGGGGTGACGACGAACACCATATATTTT,CASSFRQGVTTNTIYF,.,TRBV7-9,TRBD1,TRBJ1-3
TGTGCCAGCAGTTTCTTCGGCGGTACCGCAGATACGCAGTATTTT,CASSFFGGTADTQYF,once,TRBV12-3/TRBV12-4,.,TRBJ2-3
TGTGCCAGCAGGAATAAGGGGGAAAACAATGAGCAGTTCTTC,CASRNKGENNEQFF,.,TRBV28,.,TRBJ2-1
TGTGCCAGCAGCCAGCAGGTTCAAGAGACCCAGTACTTC,CASSQQVQETQYF,many,TRBV3-1,.,TRBJ2-5
TGTGCCAGTAGTACGATCCAGGGGGCGAGGGGTGAAGCTTTCTTT,CASSTIQGARGEAFF,once,TRBV19,TRBD1,TRBJ1-1
TGTGCCATCAGTGCGGGCCCCGGCTCTGGGGCCAACGTCCTGACTTTC,CAISAGPGSGANVLTF,few,TRBV10-3,.,TRBJ2-6
TGTGCCAGCAGTTCCCTGATACGCAGGACAGGGGGAAACACCATATATTTT,CASSSLIRRTGGNTIYF,.,TRBV28,TRBD1,TRBJ1-3
TGTGCCAGCACCACCGGGACAGTTTACAATGAGCAGTTCTTC,CASTTGTVYNEQFF,few,TRBV6-1,TRBD1,TRBJ2-1
TGTGCCACCAGTGATCTTAGTAACACCGGGGAGCTGTTTTTT,CATSDLSNTGELFF,.,TRBV24-1,.,TRBJ2-2
TGTGCCTGCCCCAACCGACAGGGTTCAAACGAGCAGTACTTC,CACPNRQGSNEQYF,.,TRBV30,TRBD1,TRBJ2-7
TGTGCCAGCAACCCTTCGGTTGGGCTAGCGGGAAGGAAGCTGTTTTTT,CASNPSVGLAGRKLFF,few,TRBV11-2,TRBD2,TRBJ2-2
TGTGCCAGCAGTTTACTGGCAGTTAATCAGCCCCAGCATTTT,CASSLLAVNQPQHF,many,TRBV28,.,TRBJ1-5
TGCAGTGCTCCTACTCCCTCCTACGAGCAGTACTTC,CSAPTPSYEQYF,few,TRBV20-1,.,TRBJ2-7
TGCAGTGCTAAAACAGGGGCCGCGGCTTTCTTT,CSAKTGAAAFF,few,TRBV20-1,TRBD1,TRBJ1-1
TGCAGTGCTAGAGATCATCGGGGGTCCTACGAGCAGTACTTC,CSARDHRGSYEQYF,.,TRBV20-1,.,TRBJ2-7
TGTGCCAGCTCACCACCAACGTACGGGGAAGAGACCCAGTACTTC,CASSPPTYGEETQYF,many,TRBV18,.,TRBJ2-5
TGTGCCAGCAGCTTCGACAGCTCCTACGAGCAGTACTTC,CASSFDSSYEQYF,many,TRBV28,.,TRBJ2-7
TGTGCCAGTGCTGTTGGGGCAGGGACAAACATTCAGTACTTC,CASAVGAGTNIQYF,.,TRBV19,.,TRBJ2-4
TGCGCCAGCAGCCCCAGGGGCAGCAGCCTTAACTATGGCTACACCTTC,CASSPRGSSLNYGYTF,few,TRBV5-1,.,TRBJ1-2